Here is one TCR beta chain with its context. Antigen specificity is unknown. These data originate in a study of CD8+CD57+ T cells in acquired aplastic anemia. Study conclusions and caveats: Any difference that existed in CD8+ Simpson's diversity between patients and controls was not significant.

Germline CDR1 is DFQATT and CDR2 is SNEGSKA (reference sequence). After removal of 0 bases from V and 1 base from J, the junction contained 8 bases not matched to a gene. This CDR3 has 17 residues. Profiling that covered TCR beta VDJ and CDR3 relied on genomic DNA as its template. In TCRdb, the reads were re-called with MiXCR into one record per CDR3 protein. The sample has about 42,000 distinct CDR3 sequences; roughly 65% are singletons. V and J are TRBV20-1 and TRBJ2-1, with 8 nucleotides matching TRBD2. The sequencing sample was made of sorted CD4+, CD8+, or CD8+CD57+ T cells (not recorded which) from PBMCs. This TCR was recovered from a human donor in good health, serving as a control. This chain's CDR3 is CSARDRGREGSYNEQFF. The CDR3 coding sequence is TGCAGTGCTAGAGATCGTGGACGGGAGGGATCCTACAATGAGCAGTTCTTC.